A selection of T cell receptor beta chains follows, all from one sample in a study of blood T cell repertoires in COVID-19. Some clones are missing from TCRdb's copy, which holds only in-frame ones; the method was immunoSEQ multiplex PCR. The table lists 150,000 to 200,000 clones, 65% to 85% of them singletons, with about 6.7% in the top ten. Sequencing used peripheral blood. Receptors were obtained from a woman aged 40 to 55 with COVID-19, enrolled during active disease. Each CDR3 is given with its conserved first and last residue. The order of the fields is clone size, J gene, V gene, CDR3 protein. Only part of the rows carry a size: once, few, many, or a class if the clone is expanded.

size: once; J: TRBJ2-7; V: TRBV5-1; CDR3: CASSQGTGGGGEQYF
size: once; J: TRBJ2-5; V: TRBV5-1; CDR3: CASSLGLRETQYF
size: many; J: TRBJ2-3; V: TRBV12-3/TRBV12-4; CDR3: CASSFSGATQYF
size: .; J: TRBJ1-3; V: TRBV11-1; CDR3: CASSLVPSGTGNTIYF
size: .; J: TRBJ1-2; V: TRBV5-8; CDR3: CASSFDSGPYGYTF
size: .; J: TRBJ2-5; V: TRBV9; CDR3: CASSVDRGQSQETQYF
size: .; J: TRBJ2-1; V: TRBV11-2; CDR3: CASSLVPLSVEQFF
size: .; J: TRBJ2-7; V: TRBV4-2; CDR3: CASSQGRGLGGAYEQYF
size: .; J: TRBJ1-2; V: TRBV6-4; CDR3: CASSDSRFGQGRGYTF
size: .; J: TRBJ1-1; V: TRBV7-3; CDR3: CASSLTGRNTEAFF
size: .; J: TRBJ2-7; V: TRBV19; CDR3: CASARDGAGAYEQYF
size: .; J: TRBJ1-3; V: TRBV10-2; CDR3: CASARGQDGNTIYF
size: .; J: TRBJ1-5; V: TRBV19; CDR3: CASSIGGVNNQPQHF
size: .; J: TRBJ1-1; V: TRBV12-5; CDR3: CASGLVPRVLNTEAFF
size: once; J: TRBJ1-2; V: TRBV29-1; CDR3: CSVPTGANYGYTF
size: .; J: TRBJ2-2; V: TRBV19; CDR3: CASSITTGLAGGTASTGELFF
size: .; J: TRBJ2-1; V: TRBV18; CDR3: CASSPILVSYNEQFF
size: .; J: TRBJ2-1; V: TRBV6-5; CDR3: CASSSSGGGSREQFF
size: .; J: TRBJ2-5; V: TRBV14; CDR3: CASSQVGSAGTEGETQYF
size: once; J: TRBJ2-3; V: TRBV7-2; CDR3: CASSLALGGGDTQYF
size: .; J: TRBJ1-6; V: TRBV7-9; CDR3: CASRREGPKGSPLHF
size: few; J: TRBJ1-4; V: TRBV6-5; CDR3: CASTPPGTGSEKLFF
size: .; J: TRBJ1-2; V: TRBV9; CDR3: CASSVETGQRHTGYTF
size: .; J: TRBJ1-6; V: TRBV3-1/TRBV3-2; CDR3: CASSDLPGQGLYNSPLHF
size: .; J: TRBJ2-1; V: TRBV9; CDR3: CASSVDGSTYNEQFF
size: .; J: TRBJ2-3; V: TRBV30; CDR3: CAWSAPGWDTQYF
size: .; J: TRBJ1-3; V: TRBV19; CDR3: CASSIDTGNTIYF
size: .; J: TRBJ2-7; V: TRBV18; CDR3: CASSPKIVAGEQYF
size: .; J: TRBJ1-4; V: TRBV7-9; CDR3: CATGTVSKEKLFF
size: .; J: TRBJ1-3; V: TRBV7-9; CDR3: CAILPVEAGNTIYF
size: once; J: TRBJ2-1; V: TRBV6-6; CDR3: CASRRTSGEVVAYNEQFF
size: .; J: TRBJ2-7; V: TRBV2; CDR3: CASTGETTSGIVYEQYF
size: few; J: TRBJ1-1; V: TRBV7-9; CDR3: CASSLDQRMNTEAFF
size: few; J: TRBJ1-2; V: TRBV5-8; CDR3: CASSLAGSHYGYTF
size: .; J: TRBJ1-1; V: TRBV5-1; CDR3: CASSLLSQGPNTEAFF
size: .; J: TRBJ1-5; V: TRBV12-2; CDR3: CASRFGGQHNQPQHF
size: .; J: TRBJ2-5; V: TRBV19; CDR3: CASSILAVQETQYF
size: .; J: TRBJ1-5; V: TRBV27; CDR3: CASSLSRGPREQPQHF
size: .; J: TRBJ2-1; V: TRBV27; CDR3: CASSSPGRGSYNEQFF
size: .; J: TRBJ1-3; V: TRBV7-9; CDR3: CASSQQGIRNTIYF
size: .; J: TRBJ2-2; V: TRBV18; CDR3: CASSPRQGRETGELFF
size: .; J: TRBJ2-7; V: TRBV24-1; CDR3: CATSDPNRGHTYEQYF
size: few; J: TRBJ2-7; V: TRBV5-5; CDR3: CASSLLGGGDSYEQYF
size: .; J: TRBJ1-3; V: TRBV9; CDR3: CASSSPRMGGGRLSGNTIYF
size: .; J: TRBJ2-2; V: TRBV7-9; CDR3: CASSPGLSYTGELFF
size: few; J: TRBJ2-5; V: TRBV28; CDR3: CASQTIGGSGETQYF
size: few; J: TRBJ2-1; V: TRBV6-5; CDR3: CASRDQGWSNEQFF
size: .; J: TRBJ1-1; V: TRBV6-5; CDR3: CASINHIRSFYGAFF
size: .; J: TRBJ2-1; V: TRBV10-3; CDR3: CAIMWSQLYNEQFF
size: .; J: TRBJ1-6; V: TRBV3-1/TRBV3-2; CDR3: CASSQRGGSLNSPLHF
size: .; J: TRBJ2-1; V: TRBV4-2; CDR3: CASSQDLFTNEQFF
size: .; J: TRBJ1-1; V: TRBV7-9; CDR3: CASSLTPGGGAEAFF